This T cell receptor (beta chain) was captured in a study of cytomegalovirus exposure and HLA in healthy donors. Points from the study as a whole: Later work showed greater clonal expansion in HLA-associated TCR beta chains than in equally common others.

On this clone itself: Its antigen is not known.

PCR amplification relied on 60 Vbeta primers (plus 13 Jbeta primers). The data were produced by immunoSEQ multiplex PCR, yet TCRdb's version contains in-frame clones alone and is incomplete. This table has fewer than 350,000 clones, roughly 89% appearing once. The sample was PBMCs. This receptor was obtained from a woman aged 18-29 years in good health and CMV-seronegative.

This CDR3 reads CASSLQGAREQYF. The CDR3, as DNA: TGCGCCAGCAGCTTACAGGGGGCCCGCGAGCAGTACTTC. V and J are TRBV5-1 and TRBJ2-7, with 9 nucleotides matching TRBD1. The CDR3 consists of 13 residues. Germline V CDR1 and CDR2: SGHRS, YFSETQ. Trimming cost V 2 bases and J 6 bases; bases outside gene matches: 3.